The 8 T cell receptor beta chains below come from one sample, sequenced in a study of blood T cell repertoires in COVID-19. TCRdb keeps only in-frame clones here, not all; method: immunoSEQ multiplex PCR. The sample has some 29,000 clones; 89% are singletons. The sample taken for sequencing was peripheral blood. These receptor sequences come from a human donor in a cohort sampled during active COVID-19.

This clone showed up just a few times. The J gene is TRBJ1-1, the V gene TRBV6-5, with D hard to call. The V end lost 0 bases, the J end lost 0 bases, and 11 bases lay between the germline ends. CDR3 length: 16 residues. Germline-derived CDR1 and CDR2 are MNHEY and SVGAGI. Written as DNA, the CDR3 is TGTGCCAGCAGTTACTCGACTATTTCCATGAACACTGAAGCTTTCTTT. It is translated as CASSYSTISMNTEAFF.

The genes are TRBV27 and TRBJ2-7; TRBD2 agrees at 12 bases. This CDR3 region has 15 residues. Trimming at V came to 5 bases and at J to 0 bases, leaving 2 bases not matched to a gene. Per germline, CDR1 MNHEY and CDR2 SMNVEV (reference sequence). The CDR3: CASSTSGGSSYEQYF. For the CDR3, the DNA is TGTGCCAGCAGTACTAGCGGGGGGAGCTCCTACGAGCAGTACTTC.

The chain joins TRBV19 to TRBJ1-6; D remains ambiguous. CDR3 size: 15 residues. Germline V gene lookup returns CDR1 LNHDA and CDR2 SQIVND (reference sequence). V lost 4 bases and J 3 bases, leaving 10 bases between the germline ends. CDR3 sequence: CASSTGSGYNSPLHF. DNA of the CDR3: TGTGCCAGTAGTACCGGGTCTGGCTATAATTCACCCCTCCACTTT.

CDR3 amino acids: CASSPAGNTIYF. CDR3 sequence (DNA): TGTGCCAGCAGCCCCGCTGGAAACACCATATATTTT. The chain recombines TRBV7-6 with TRBJ1-3; no reliable D call. Trimming took 5 bases from V and 2 from J, leaving 4 bases between them. The germline gives CDR1 SGHVS, CDR2 FNYEAQ. CDR3 size: 12 residues.

V is TRBV12-2 and J is TRBJ2-1; the table's D call, TRBD2, was not checked against the DNA. TRBV12-2 is reported as a pseudogene. The CDR3 contains 17 residues. The CDR3 loop reads CASRLWVAGISYNEQFF. The CDR3 bases are TGTGCAAGTCGCTTATGGGTAGCGGGAATCTCCTACAATGAGCAGTTCTTC.

This clone was seen only a few times. The chain employs TRBV9 and TRBJ2-1, with 15 bases identical to TRBD2. The CDR3 consists of 23 residues. Germline V gives CDR1 SGDLS, CDR2 YYNGEE. The V segment lost 4 bases and the J segment 0 bases; nucleotides outside the gene matches: 20. CDR3 protein: CASSPPGTSGGPNYQSSYNEQFF. The CDR3 nucleotides read TGTGCCAGCAGCCCACCCGGGACTAGCGGGGGGCCCAATTACCAGAGCTCCTACAATGAGCAGTTCTTC.

The chain links TRBV15 to TRBJ2-7; weak D call: TRBD2 (5 bases). The germline V and J ends were trimmed by 0 bases and 5 bases, with 8 bases remaining between them. This CDR3 has 13 residues. The V gene's germline CDR1 is LNHNV and CDR2 YYDKDF (reference sequence). For the CDR3, the DNA is TGTGCCACCAGCAGAGATAGAGCGGACGAGCAGTACTTC. This codes for CATSRDRADEQYF.

The chain links TRBV7-8 to TRBJ2-5, with D tentatively TRBD1 (6 bases). V dropped 4 bases and J dropped 4 bases, with 13 bases sitting between them. This CDR3 has 14 residues. Germline CDR1 and CDR2: SGHVS and FQNEAQ. Here the CDR3 DNA reads TGTGCCAGCAGCTCACGGACAGCAAGAGAGACCCAGTACTTC. Translating it yields CASSSRTARETQYF.